Listed here are 8 T cell receptor beta chains from one sample, sequenced in a study of T cells in Graves' hyperthyroidism and ophthalmopathy. TCR beta CDR3 regions were amplified from RNA. TCR CDR3 regions were first amplified by RT-PCR with HTBI primers. TCRdb analysed the multiplex PCR reads with MiXCR anew, one entry per CDR3 protein. The sample lists more than 500,000 distinct CDR3 sequences; 46% were seen once. Sequenced input: peripheral blood or thyroid tissue (not recorded which). These TCRs come from an adult woman with Graves' disease, either hyperthyroidism or ophthalmopathy (not recorded which).

The chain carries TRBV10-3 and TRBJ2-5, with 10 bases matching TRBD2. Germline V gene data show CDR1 as ENHRY and CDR2 as SYGVKD. Unmatched junction bases numbered 3, after V lost 1 base and J lost 4 bases. This CDR3 spans 15 amino acids. The CDR3 is CAISELVAGGETQYF. The DNA for the CDR3 is TGTGCCATCAGTGAGTTAGTAGCGGGAGGAGAGACCCAGTACTTC.

CDR3 protein: CASSPIGQGSFEEQFF. CDR3 coding DNA: TGTGCCAGCAGCCCAATCGGACAGGGCTCTTTTGAGGAGCAGTTCTTC. V is TRBV9 and J is TRBJ2-1; 8 nucleotides agree with TRBD1. Germline V gives CDR1 SGDLS, CDR2 YYNGEE. The CDR3 sequence is 16 residues long. With 4 bases clipped from V and 10 bases from J, the junction kept 16 bases outside the gene matches.

The CDR3 here is CSASGRRGELFF. The CDR3 DNA reads as TGCAGTGCTAGCGGGCGCCGGGGGGAGCTGTTTTTT. V and J are TRBV20-1 and TRBJ2-2, with D uncertain. The CDR3 sequence is 12 residues long. Germline CDR1 DFQATT, CDR2 SNEGSKA (reference sequence). V was shortened by 3 bases and J by 8 bases, with 10 bases between the two germline ends.

This clonotype was seen more than once but under ten times. J is TRBJ2-3 and V is TRBV7-2; the D is unclear. The germline V and J ends were trimmed by 3 bases and 5 bases, with 3 bases remaining between them. Per the germline V gene, CDR1 is SGHTA and CDR2 is FQGNSA. The CDR3 has 11 amino acids. DNA of the CDR3: TGTGCCAGCAGCTTTTTAGATACGCAGTATTTT. The encoded protein is CASSFLDTQYF.

The chain employs TRBV6-5 and TRBJ2-5; 8 nucleotides match TRBD1. CDR1 is MNHEY, CDR2 SVGAGI, per germline. Trimming took 5 bases from V and 5 from J; bases not matched to a gene: 10. CDR3 length equals 15 residues. The CDR3 is CASSIRQGMMETQYF. As DNA, the CDR3 is TGTGCCAGCAGTATACGACAGGGGATGATGGAGACCCAGTACTTC.

V and J are TRBV7-9 and TRBJ1-5; 10 bases align to TRBD1. Trimming took 5 bases from V and 4 from J; bases not matched to a gene: 5. This CDR3 is built from 15 residues. Germline lookup yields CDR1 SEHNR and CDR2 FQNEAQ (reference sequence). The CDR3 DNA sequence: TGTGCCAGCAGCAGGGGACAGGGGCTGAATCAGCCCCAGCATTTT. As protein: CASSRGQGLNQPQHF.

The chain joins TRBV25-1 to TRBJ1-6; tentative D call: TRBD1 (5 bases). Germline assignment: CDR1 MGHDK and CDR2 SYGVNS. The CDR3 covers 13 residues. Deletions cut 3 bases from V and 9 bases from J, with 9 bases between. The chain's CDR3 is CASSDRDRSPLHF. CDR3 nucleotide sequence: TGTGCCAGCAGTGACAGGGACCGTTCACCCCTCCACTTT. Together with reference TRBV25-1 and TRBJ1-6, the CDR3 gives the full variable domain: EADIYQTPRYLVIGTGKKITLECSQTMGHDKMYWYQQDPGMELHLIHYSYGVNSTEKGDLSSESTVSRIRTEHFPLTLESARPSHTSQYLCASSDRDRSPLHFGNGTRLTVT.

This CDR3 reads CASSQEGGAGSSYEQYF. The CDR3 nucleotides are TGCGCCAGCAGCCAAGAGGGGGGGGCGGGATCGAGCTACGAGCAGTACTTC. The rearrangement joins TRBV4-1 to TRBJ2-7; a possible D gene is TRBD2 (7 bases). The CDR3 has 17 amino acids. Trimming stripped 0 bases from V and 3 bases from J, with 18 bases between. Germline V lookup: CDR1 MGHRA, CDR2 YSYEKL.